The source of this TCR beta chain is a study of T cells after yellow fever vaccination. At the level of the study: Preparing low-cell-number fractions relied on SMART-Seq v4 Ultra Low Input.

A note on this clonotype: Its target is not known.

A process of 5'RACE template switching, which added a universal primer site and UMIs, was used to make TCR cDNA. TCRdb re-called the 5' RACE reads through MiXCR, storing one row per CDR3 protein. The sample has some 220,000 distinct CDR3 sequences, less than 3.5% seen once; the top ten hold approximately 3.5%. Notes on the study in general: Clonotypes found in both CD4 and CD8 compartments made up a small share.

This CDR3 region has 15 residues. Germline loops: CDR1 SEHNR, CDR2 FQNEAQ (reference sequence). J was trimmed by 2 bases and V by 3 bases; bases with no gene match: 5. This TCR derives from a man aged 18 to 29 who received the YFV17D yellow fever vaccine. The chain recombines TRBV7-9 with TRBJ2-3, with TRBD2 identical over 7 bases. The sample here was CD4+ T cells sorted from PBMCs, taken 10 days after the yellow fever booster vaccination. CDR3 nucleotide sequence: TGTGCCAGCAGCTTTGGGGACTACTACACAGATACGCAGTATTTT. Its protein is CASSFGDYYTDTQYF.